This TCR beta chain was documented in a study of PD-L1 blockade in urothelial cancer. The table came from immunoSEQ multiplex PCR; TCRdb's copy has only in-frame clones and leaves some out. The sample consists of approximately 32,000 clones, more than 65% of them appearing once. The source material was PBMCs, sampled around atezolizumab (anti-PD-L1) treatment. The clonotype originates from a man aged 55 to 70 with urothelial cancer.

The CDR3 sequence: CASGLTTGLDSGELFF. CDR3 nucleotides: TGTGCTAGTGGTTTGACGACAGGGTTGGATTCCGGGGAGCTGTTTTTT. The genes are TRBV12-5 and TRBJ2-2, with 7 bases aligning to TRBD1. V trimming: 2 bases; J trimming: 6 bases; junction bases outside the gene matches: 9. This CDR3 has 16 residues. Germline V gene data show CDR1 as LGHNT and CDR2 as FRNRAP. Together with reference TRBV12-5 and TRBJ2-2, the CDR3 gives the full variable domain: DARVTQTPRHKVTEMGQEVTMRCQPILGHNTVFWYRQTMMQGLELLAYFRNRAPLDDSGMPKDRFSAEMPDATLATLKIQPSEPRDSAVYFCASGLTTGLDSGELFFGEGSRLTVL.